Listed below are T cell receptor beta chains from one sample, sequenced in a study of T-cell memory formation after mild COVID-19. TCRdb called the 5' RACE reads again in MiXCR, with one record for every CDR3 protein. The sample carries some 130,000 distinct CDR3 sequences, roughly a quarter recorded once. The sequenced sample consisted of PBMCs or a T cell subset sorted from them (not recorded which). Every receptor here comes from an adult woman who had mild COVID-19 (a few samples of this study predate the infection). Cell type and time point are not known. Both conserved end residues are part of each CDR3. The D gene is left open where the match is weak. Only part of the rows carry a size: once, few, many, or a class if the clone is expanded.

D: .
V: TRBV12-3/TRBV12-4
size: few
J: TRBJ1-5
DNA: TGTGCCAGCAGTTTAGGGGGGAGCAATCAGCCCCAGCATTTT
CDR3: CASSLGGSNQPQHF

D: .
V: TRBV7-9
size: .
J: TRBJ1-6
DNA: TGTGCCGGCAGCCCGGATAGTAGGGGCGATTCACCCCTCCACTTT
CDR3: CAGSPDSRGDSPLHF

D: .
V: TRBV3-1
size: .
J: TRBJ2-7
DNA: TGTGCCAGCAGCCAAGGGGCCAGGGGAGACGAGCAGTACTTC
CDR3: CASSQGARGDEQYF

D: TRBD2
V: TRBV9
size: .
J: TRBJ2-3
DNA: TGTGCCAGCAGCGTAGAGTTTTGGGGAGCGGGAAGGCGCCCACCAGATACGCAGTATTTT
CDR3: CASSVEFWGAGRRPPDTQYF

D: .
V: TRBV6-4
size: few
J: TRBJ2-3
DNA: TGTGCCAGCAGTGACTCGAATTCCGGGGGGCCCGATACGCAGTATTTT
CDR3: CASSDSNSGGPDTQYF

D: TRBD2
V: TRBV19
size: few
J: TRBJ2-3
DNA: TGTGCCAGTAGTATTTTGGTTGCTAGCGGGAACACAGATACGCAGTATTTT
CDR3: CASSILVASGNTDTQYF

D: .
V: TRBV4-1
size: .
J: TRBJ1-5
DNA: TGCGCCAGCAGCCTACAAGCAGCCACCCGGAGCAATCAGCCCCAGCATTTT
CDR3: CASSLQAATRSNQPQHF

D: .
V: TRBV27
size: .
J: TRBJ1-4
DNA: TGTGCCAGCAGTTTGATAGGGGGAAATGAAAAACTGTTTTTT
CDR3: CASSLIGGNEKLFF

D: TRBD1
V: TRBV5-4
size: .
J: TRBJ2-7
DNA: TGTGCCAGCAGCTTGGAGGACAGGGGGTCCTACGAGCAGTACTTC
CDR3: CASSLEDRGSYEQYF

D: .
V: TRBV12-3/TRBV12-4
size: .
J: TRBJ2-3
DNA: TGTGCCAGCAGTTTTGCGTCTAGCGAAGATACGCAGTATTTT
CDR3: CASSFASSEDTQYF

D: TRBD2
V: TRBV12-3/TRBV12-4
size: .
J: TRBJ2-1
DNA: TGTGCCAGCAGGCCGGGACTAGCGGGAGAGCCGATTCACAATGAGCAGTTCTTC
CDR3: CASRPGLAGEPIHNEQFF

D: TRBD1
V: TRBV13
size: .
J: TRBJ1-1
DNA: TGTGCCAGCAGCTTCGCGACTTGGACAGGGGTCGATGAGAACACTGAAGCTTTCTTT
CDR3: CASSFATWTGVDENTEAFF

D: TRBD1
V: TRBV7-6
size: few
J: TRBJ2-7
DNA: TGTGCCAGCAGCTTAGAAGACAGGGGCACCCACGAGCAGTACTTC
CDR3: CASSLEDRGTHEQYF

D: .
V: TRBV7-8
size: few
J: TRBJ1-2
DNA: TGTGCCAGCAACCCATTGAGGGGTTCCGCGTATGGCTACACCTTC
CDR3: CASNPLRGSAYGYTF

D: .
V: TRBV15
size: .
J: TRBJ2-7
DNA: TGTGCCACCAGCAGAGATCGCTCCTACGAGCAGTACTTC
CDR3: CATSRDRSYEQYF

D: .
V: TRBV10-3
size: .
J: TRBJ2-7
DNA: TGTGCCATCAGTGAGTTCCCCCGGACAGAAACCTACGAGCAGTACTTC
CDR3: CAISEFPRTETYEQYF

D: TRBD2
V: TRBV24-1
size: few
J: TRBJ2-5
DNA: TGTGCCACCAGTGATTTGAGGCCTAGCGGGGAGGAGACCCAGTACTTC
CDR3: CATSDLRPSGEETQYF

D: TRBD1
V: TRBV27
size: few
J: TRBJ2-2
DNA: TGTGCCAGCAGTTGGACAGGGGGTTCCGTTCTCACCGGGGAGCTGTTTTTT
CDR3: CASSWTGGSVLTGELFF

D: TRBD1
V: TRBV7-9
size: .
J: TRBJ1-4
DNA: TGTGCCAGCAGCCCCGTATGGGGACAGGGGGCGGAAAAACTGTTTTTT
CDR3: CASSPVWGQGAEKLFF

D: .
V: TRBV7-8
size: .
J: TRBJ2-7
DNA: TGTGCCAGCAGCCAACCGGGACGGAGCTCCTACGAGCAGTACTTC
CDR3: CASSQPGRSSYEQYF

D: .
V: TRBV29-1
size: .
J: TRBJ1-2
DNA: TGCAGCGTTGAGACGGGTTATGGCTACACCTTC
CDR3: CSVETGYGYTF

D: TRBD2
V: TRBV4-2
size: .
J: TRBJ2-7
DNA: TGTGCCAGCAGCCAGACTAGCCGAGGCACCTACGAGCAGTACTTC
CDR3: CASSQTSRGTYEQYF

D: .
V: TRBV21-1
size: .
J: TRBJ2-3
DNA: TGTGCCAGCTACCTCGAAGGCACAGATACGCAGTATTTT
CDR3: CASYLEGTDTQYF

D: TRBD2
V: TRBV9
size: .
J: TRBJ2-7
DNA: TGTGCCAGCAGCGCCGCTAGCGGGAGCGGTAGCGAGCAGTACTTC
CDR3: CASSAASGSGSEQYF

D: .
V: TRBV2
size: few
J: TRBJ2-7
DNA: TGTGCCAGCAGGCTGAGGACAGATGACTCCTACGAGCAGTACTTC
CDR3: CASRLRTDDSYEQYF

D: .
V: TRBV3-1
size: many
J: TRBJ2-5
DNA: TGTGCCAGCAGCCAAGGAAACTTACAAGAGACCCAGTACTTC
CDR3: CASSQGNLQETQYF

D: .
V: TRBV12-3/TRBV12-4
size: once
J: TRBJ2-2
DNA: TGTGCCAGCAGCTTCGGGGGAGGGGAGCTGTTTTTT
CDR3: CASSFGGGELFF

D: TRBD2
V: TRBV12-3/TRBV12-4
size: few
J: TRBJ2-7
DNA: TGTGCCAGCAGCCCCGGGACTAGCGCTTCCTACGAGCAGTACTTC
CDR3: CASSPGTSASYEQYF